The 32 T cell receptor beta chains in this list originate from one sample, sequenced in a study of T cell responses to AZD1222 COVID-19 vaccine. Assay: immunoSEQ multiplex PCR; the TCRdb copy retains only in-frame clones and omits some. Among 60,000 to 75,000 clones, about 83% were seen once, and the ten largest hold about 6.3%. Sequencing was performed on peripheral blood, taken 28 days after the second AZD1222 dose. The origin of the receptors is an adult who received the AZD1222 COVID-19 vaccine.

This chain links TRBV19 with TRBJ1-1; a possible D gene is TRBD1 (5 bases). V dropped 4 bases and J dropped 1 base, with 13 bases sitting between them. From germline, CDR1 is LNHDA and CDR2 SQIVND (reference sequence). The CDR3 contains 15 residues. This CDR3 is CASSTGTLRNTEAFF. CDR3 bases: TGTGCCAGTAGTACGGGGACCCTGAGGAACACTGAAGCTTTCTTT.

This chain uses TRBV13 with TRBJ1-4, with D perhaps TRBD1 (5 bases). CDR1 and CDR2 from the germline V gene are PRHDT and FYEKMQ (reference sequence). V was shortened by 0 bases and J by 5 bases, with 7 bases between the two germline ends. This CDR3 region has 14 residues. The CDR3 DNA is TGTGCCAGCAGCTTAGGTCGGGGGAATGAAAAACTGTTTTTT. Its translation is CASSLGRGNEKLFF.

The J gene is TRBJ2-2, the V gene TRBV12-5; 8 nucleotides match TRBD1. The CDR3 is 15 amino acids. The ends lost 3 bases at V and 8 bases at J; junction bases unmatched: 8. The germline CDR1 and CDR2 sequences are LGHNT and FRNRAP. The chain's CDR3 is CASGFRQGAKGELFF. The CDR3 DNA is TGTGCTAGTGGTTTCCGCCAGGGGGCGAAAGGGGAGCTGTTTTTT.

This clone was counted only a few times. The chain couples TRBV7-9 to TRBJ2-2, with D uncertain. The CDR3 has 15 residues. V was clipped by 2 bases and J by 4 bases, with 11 bases between them. In germline, CDR1 is SEHNR, CDR2 FQNEAQ (reference sequence). The CDR3 here is CASSLNVESTGELFF. In DNA form, the CDR3 reads TGTGCCAGCAGCTTAAACGTGGAATCCACCGGGGAGCTGTTTTTT.

The chain links TRBV9 to TRBJ1-1; TRBD1 matches at 9 bases. The CDR3 loop spans 14 amino acids. The V segment lost 5 bases and the J segment 2 bases; nucleotides outside the gene matches: 4. Germline CDR1 and CDR2: SGDLS and YYNGEE. CDR3 DNA: TGTGCCAGCAGAGGGACAGGGATCAACACTGAAGCTTTCTTT. It specifies CASRGTGINTEAFF.

This CDR3 is CASSWERGDQPQHF. Written as DNA, the CDR3 is TGTGCCAGCAGCTGGGAAAGGGGCGATCAGCCCCAGCATTTT. V gene TRBV5-8 combines with J gene TRBJ1-5, with D possibly being TRBD1 (5 bases). CDR3 length: 14 residues. From germline, CDR1 is SGHTS and CDR2 YDEGEE. Trimming took 3 bases from V and 5 from J, leaving 12 bases between them.

This clone was picked up one time. The chain combines TRBV6-5 with TRBJ1-3; no clear D. Trimming stripped 0 bases from V and 4 bases from J, with 10 bases between. CDR1 is MNHEY and CDR2 is SVGAGI in the germline V gene. This CDR3 contains 15 residues. The CDR3 DNA sequence: TGTGCCAGCAGTTACTCGATTGGGCACGGAAACACCATATATTTT. Translating gives CASSYSIGHGNTIYF.

The chain carries TRBV7-9 and TRBJ2-1; the D call may be TRBD1 or TRBD2 (6 bases each). The CDR3 is made up of 18 amino acids. From germline, CDR1 is SEHNR and CDR2 FQNEAQ (reference sequence). V was cut by 3 bases and J by 0 bases, with 18 bases left in between. CDR3 sequence reads: CASSFRGGGPSSYNEQFF. The CDR3 DNA sequence: TGTGCCAGCAGCTTCCGAGGGGGAGGCCCGAGCTCCTACAATGAGCAGTTCTTC.

This chain joins TRBV19 and TRBJ2-7, with 8 nucleotides matching TRBD1. CDR3 length: 13 residues. From germline, CDR1 is LNHDA and CDR2 SQIVND (reference sequence). V trimming: 9 bases; J trimming: 6 bases; junction bases outside the gene matches: 10. The CDR3 DNA reads as TGTGCCAGCGGCCAGGGGGCGCCGGGCGAGCAGTACTTC. Translated, it gives CASGQGAPGEQYF.

The chain links TRBV2 to TRBJ1-4; D uncertain. There are 13 residues in the CDR3. Germline CDR1 SNHLY, CDR2 FYNNEI. V lost 6 bases and J 4 bases, leaving 9 bases between the germline ends. The CDR3 spells CASSRDFNEKLFF. Written as DNA, the CDR3 is TGTGCCAGCAGCCGGGATTTTAATGAAAAACTGTTTTTT.

The gene calls are TRBV9 and TRBJ2-1; 7 bases fit TRBD2. Germline V CDR1 and CDR2: SGDLS, YYNGEE. With 2 bases clipped from V and 10 bases from J, the junction kept 9 bases outside the gene matches. This CDR3 comprises 14 residues. The DNA for the CDR3 is TGTGCCAGCAGCGTTGGGACTACCCCAGTGGAGCAGTTCTTC. This codes for CASSVGTTPVEQFF. The full variable domain, completed using reference TRBV9 and TRBJ2-1, is DSGVTQTPKHLITATGQRVTLRCSPRSGDLSVYWYQQSLDQGLQFLIQYYNGEERAKGNILERFSAQQFPDLHSELNLSSLELGDSALYFCASSVGTTPVEQFFGPGTRLTVL.

The V gene is TRBV11-2, the J gene TRBJ1-6; D is ambiguous. The V end was cut by 3 bases, the J end by 8 bases, with 11 bases between. The CDR3 length is 14 residues. CDR1 SGHAT and CDR2 FQNNGV come from the germline V gene. The CDR3 nucleotides are TGTGCCAGCAGCTTTAACGGTGGTGATTCACCCCTCCACTTT. This sequence encodes CASSFNGGDSPLHF.

The chain links TRBV6-1 to TRBJ2-2; no reliable D call. The CDR3 has 15 amino acids. With 1 base removed from V and 2 bases from J, the gap between germline ends came to 8 bases. Germline loops: CDR1 MNHNS, CDR2 SASEGT. This CDR3 is CASSEVRPNTGELFF. The CDR3 nucleotides are TGTGCCAGCAGTGAAGTACGGCCTAACACCGGGGAGCTGTTTTTT.

The V call is TRBV18, the J call TRBJ1-1; no firm D call. V was trimmed by 3 bases and J by 1 base, leaving 6 bases between them. Germline values: CDR1 KGHSH, CDR2 LQKENI. The CDR3 spans 13 residues. As DNA, the CDR3 is TGTGCCAGCTCACCCGGTGGGAACACTGAAGCTTTCTTT. Amino acid sequence: CASSPGGNTEAFF. Together with reference TRBV18 and TRBJ1-1, the CDR3 gives the full variable domain: NAGVMQNPRHLVRRRGQEARLRCSPMKGHSHVYWYRQLPEEGLKFMVYLQKENIIDESGMPKERFSAEFPKEGPSILRIQQVVRGDSAAYFCASSPGGNTEAFFGQGTRLTVV.

The V call is TRBV28, the J call TRBJ1-5; perhaps TRBD1 as D (6 bases). This CDR3 is 15 amino acids long. V was shortened by 3 bases and J by 5 bases, with 14 bases between the two germline ends. Germline CDR1 is MDHEN and CDR2 is SYDVKM. For the CDR3, the DNA is TGTGCCAGCAGTTTTGGGGGGGGCGTGCATCAGCCCCAGCATTTT. Translated, it gives CASSFGGGVHQPQHF.

The genes are TRBV5-1 and TRBJ1-1; no reliable D call. CDR1 and CDR2 from the germline V gene are SGHRS and YFSETQ. Trimming left V 5 bases short and J 3 bases short, with 11 bases between. The CDR3 sequence is 13 residues long. CDR3 loop: CASRSGLDTEAFF. CDR3 nucleotides: TGCGCCAGCAGATCGGGTTTAGACACTGAAGCTTTCTTT.

This clone was found a few times. CDR3 residues: CASSAGQGFYNEQFF. The DNA of the CDR3 is TGTGCCAGCAGTGCGGGACAGGGGTTCTACAATGAGCAGTTCTTC. V and J are TRBV27 and TRBJ2-1; 10 nucleotides align to TRBD1. Trimming at V came to 5 bases and at J to 3 bases, leaving 4 bases not matched to a gene. The germline CDR1 and CDR2 sequences are MNHEY and SMNVEV (reference sequence). The CDR3 totals 15 residues.

As to this clone: One end of the junction is discordant with germline, which a read error may explain. This chain connects TRBV4-2 to TRBJ2-7; 8 nucleotides match TRBD1. The CDR3 loop spans 18 amino acids. Germline V lookup: CDR1 LGHNA, CDR2 YNFKEQ. The CDR3 is CATSQHDWGTGKPYEQYF. For the CDR3, the DNA is TGTGCCACCAGCCAACACGACTGGGGGACAGGCAAACCTTACGAGCAGTACTTC.

CDR3 nucleotide sequence: TGCAGCGTTGTGGGCGGGAGAAAAGTCGATGAGCAGTTCTTC. Amino acid sequence: CSVVGGRKVDEQFF. The chain links TRBV29-1 to TRBJ2-1, with 7 positions matching TRBD2. The CDR3 sequence is 14 residues long. V shed 4 bases, J shed 8 bases, and the junction held 11 bases outside the gene matches. CDR1 is SQVTM, CDR2 ANQGSEA, per germline.

The chain combines TRBV27 with TRBJ2-7; 10 positions match TRBD2. The V gene end was trimmed by 5 bases and the J gene end by 2 bases; junction bases not matched to a gene: 6. CDR1 is MNHEY and CDR2 is SMNVEV in the germline V gene (reference sequence). The length of the CDR3 is 15 residues. DNA for the CDR3: TGTGCCAGCAGTGCGCGGACTAGCGGCCCCTACGAGCAGTACTTC. It is translated as CASSARTSGPYEQYF.

V is TRBV28 and J is TRBJ2-7; the D gene could be TRBD1 or TRBD2 (6 bases each). This CDR3 region has 13 residues. Trimming stripped 6 bases from V and 3 bases from J, with 12 bases between. Germline V gene lookup returns CDR1 MDHEN and CDR2 SYDVKM. The CDR3 bases are TGTGCCAGCAGGAAACAGGGAGGCTACGAGCAGTACTTC. Protein: CASRKQGGYEQYF. The entire variable domain, with the rest obtained from reference TRBV28 and TRBJ2-7, is as follows: DVKVTQSSRYLVKRTGEKVFLECVQDMDHENMFWYRQDPGLGLRLIYFSYDVKMKEKGDIPEGYSVSREKKERFSLILESASTNQTSMYLCASRKQGGYEQYFGPGTRLTVT.

The chain uses TRBV10-1 and TRBJ1-2, with a possible D match to TRBD1 (5 bases). This CDR3 has 13 residues. The germline gives CDR1 WNHNN, CDR2 SYGVQD (reference sequence). V gave up 7 bases and J gave up 5 bases, with 14 bases separating them. The CDR3 here is CASTRTTEYGYTF. For the CDR3, the DNA is TGCGCCAGCACCAGGACAACGGAATATGGCTACACCTTC.

The chain employs TRBV7-8 and TRBJ1-2; maybe TRBD1 (5 bases). Between the trimmed V and J ends, which lost 6 bases and 0 bases, there was a span of 14 bases. The CDR3 contains 15 residues. The germline CDR1 and CDR2 sequences are SGHVS and FQNEAQ. CDR3 region: CASSLGVSANYGYTF. The CDR3 DNA reads TGTGCCAGCAGTCTAGGGGTTTCGGCTAACTATGGCTACACCTTC.

The gene calls are TRBV9 and TRBJ1-1; D call uncertain. Germline assignment: CDR1 SGDLS and CDR2 YYNGEE. CDR3 length: 13 residues. The V gene lost 1 base and the J gene lost 2 bases, with 6 bases spanning the gap. The CDR3 spells CASSVQRNTEAFF. CDR3 DNA: TGTGCCAGCAGCGTACAGCGAAACACTGAAGCTTTCTTT.

The chain links TRBV6-5 to TRBJ2-7; 10 nucleotides line up with TRBD2. Germline V gene sequence: CDR1 MNHEY, CDR2 SVGAGI. V trimming: 4 bases; J trimming: 5 bases; junction bases outside the gene matches: 5. CDR3 length equals 14 residues. The CDR3 bases are TGTGCCAGCAGTTTACGGACTAGCGGCAACGAGCAGTACTTC. Translation gives CASSLRTSGNEQYF.

V is TRBV24-1 and J is TRBJ1-5; D remains unclear. Germline assignment: CDR1 KGHDR and CDR2 SFDVKD. The CDR3 sequence is 12 residues long. V dropped 9 bases and J dropped 4 bases, with 9 bases sitting between them. This CDR3 is CATGDPNQPQHF. The DNA of the CDR3 is TGTGCCACCGGGGATCCTAATCAGCCCCAGCATTTT.

In this sample, this clone turned up once. V usage is TRBV5-1 and J usage is TRBJ1-2; weak D call: TRBD1 (6 bases). V lost 3 bases, J lost 3 bases, and 24 bases lay in between. CDR1 and CDR2 from the germline V gene are SGHRS and YFSETQ. The CDR3 loop spans 18 amino acids. CDR3 coding DNA: TGCGCCAGCAGCTCCCCAGCAGGGGCGAGCGGGGGACACTATGGCTACACCTTC. Protein: CASSSPAGASGGHYGYTF.

The CDR3 region has the DNA TGTGCCAGCAGCTTAGATTCGCTGAGAAACAATGAGCAGTTCTTC. Translation: CASSLDSLRNNEQFF. The chain combines TRBV11-2 with TRBJ2-1; D gene unclear. The germline gives CDR1 SGHAT, CDR2 FQNNGV. Trimming took 0 bases from V and 5 from J, leaving 11 bases between them. This CDR3 is built from 15 residues.

The chain recombines TRBV29-1 with TRBJ2-7; no definite D call. The ends were cut back, 4 bases at V and 3 bases at J, with 4 bases in the middle. Germline values: CDR1 SQVTM, CDR2 ANQGSEA. The CDR3 runs to 10 residues. CDR3 sequence reads: CSVVFYEQYF. The CDR3 region has the DNA TGCAGCGTTGTGTTCTACGAGCAGTACTTC.

The CDR3 DNA reads TGCGCCAGCAGTGAGACAGGTGGTTCCACTGAAGCTTTCTTT. It is translated as CASSETGGSTEAFF. This sequence joins TRBV10-1 and TRBJ1-1; D perhaps matches TRBD1 (5 bases). Trimming stripped 2 bases from V and 4 bases from J, with 11 bases between. Per the germline V gene, CDR1 is WNHNN and CDR2 is SYGVQD (reference sequence). The CDR3 is 14 residues long.

This clone was seen a handful of times. The chain combines TRBV4-1 with TRBJ1-2; TRBD1 matches at 8 bases. J lost 4 bases, V lost 0 bases, and 4 bases had no gene match. Germline values: CDR1 MGHRA, CDR2 YSYEKL. The CDR3 has 15 amino acids. CDR3 sequence (DNA): TGCGCCAGCAGCCAAGAGGCAGGGGGCACCTATGGCTACACCTTC. This codes for CASSQEAGGTYGYTF.

The chain has TRBV5-1 and TRBJ1-6; maybe TRBD1 (6 bases). The germline V gene encodes CDR1 SGHRS and CDR2 YFSETQ. Trimming pared 4 bases from V and 11 bases from J, leaving 13 bases between. The CDR3 consists of 13 residues. The CDR3 region is CASSMRGQTPLHF. CDR3 nucleotides: TGCGCCAGCAGCATGCGGGGGCAAACACCCCTCCACTTT.